This T cell receptor (beta chain) was profiled in a study of low-dose radiotherapy and immunotherapy resistance in tumors. Overall study: Over 26 weeks, cohort 2 got 1 Gy every two weeks, reaching 13 Gy. Intravenous administration to patients comprised nivolumab at 240 mg every two weeks and ipilimumab at 1 mg/kg every six weeks.

This sample's time point: after trial treatment. As for treatment: LDRT plus nivolumab, ipilimumab, low-dose cyclophosphamide and aspirin (RACIN trial). Patients with advanced, tumor-infiltrating lymphocyte-negative solid tumors were eligible. TRAV and TRBV primers primed cDNA for both TCRalpha and TCRbeta. A roughly 22-cycle PCR with a constant-region primer and V-primer adapter amplified TCRs. TCRdb re-derived calls from the reads in MiXCR, one entry per CDR3 protein. The top ten hold approximately 4% of the sample, which has fewer than 110,000 distinct CDR3 sequences, less than 25% seen once. Germline V gives CDR1 MNHNY, CDR2 SVGAGI (reference sequence). This CDR3 has 17 amino acids. Trimming at V came to 4 bases and at J to 1 base, leaving 10 bases not matched to a gene. This clonotype was seen repeatedly, ten times or more.

The chain links TRBV6-6 to TRBJ1-1, with TRBD1 matching 9 bases. The receptor was isolated from a male donor with prostate cancer. Sample: PBMCs, taken after low-dose radiotherapy plus immunotherapy. The DNA of the CDR3 is TGTGCCAGCAGTTCCCCTAACAGGGGGCTTCGGAACACTGAAGCTTTCTTT. The encoded protein is CASSSPNRGLRNTEAFF.